These 2 T cell receptor beta chains were sequenced from one sample in a study of CD8+ T cells in alopecia areata. RNA, once extracted, was reverse transcribed into cDNA for use as the sequencing template. Using immunoSEQ multiplex PCR, the repertoire was profiled, and TCRdb retains in-frame clones only, with some absent. The sample contains roughly 120,000 clones, none of them singletons. Sequenced sample: lesional skin. Source of these receptors: a C3H/HeJ mouse with alopecia areata. The MHC haplotype of this mouse line is H2-k.

This clone was picked up many times. Gene names denote mouse genes. With the read ending 4 residues before the CDR3 end, the germline J gene is used to fill in that end. The gene calls are TRBV13-1 and TRBJ2-3; possible D gene TRBD2, 5 bases. The CDR3 runs 15 residues. The V gene lost 0 bases and the J gene lost 3 bases, with 11 bases spanning the gap. Germline V gene data show CDR1 as NSHNY and CDR2 as SYGAGN. This CDR3 reads CASSDAAGRAETLYF. The sequenced part of the CDR3 DNA is TGTGCCAGCAGTGATGCAGCTGGGAGGGCAGAA.

This clone was seen only a few times. Gene names are the mouse ones. The DNA ends 4 residues before the CDR3 does, and the rest of the CDR3 is filled in from the germline J gene. This chain uses TRBV1 with TRBJ2-1, with D possibly TRBD1 on 5 matching bases. The V and J ends lost 0 bases and 6 bases respectively, with 12 bases between them. This CDR3 comprises 15 residues. Germline assignment: CDR1 NSQYPW and CDR2 LRSPGD (reference sequence). The covered CDR3 bases are TGCACCTGCAGTGCAGATAAAGGGGTTGGTGCT. This gives the protein CTCSADKGVGA. The full CDR3 reads CTCSADKGVGAEQFF.